These 22 T cell receptor beta chains were all obtained from the same sample, sequenced in a study of T cell responses to AZD1222 COVID-19 vaccine. TCRdb keeps only in-frame clones here, not all; method: immunoSEQ multiplex PCR. The sample lists approximately 140,000 clones, around 93% seen once, with about 3% in the top ten. The specimen comprised peripheral blood, sampled on day 0 of AZD1222 vaccination. Every receptor here comes from an adult in good health.

The chain is built from TRBV6-5 and TRBJ1-1; D perhaps matches TRBD1 (5 bases). V was trimmed by 2 bases and J by 3 bases, leaving 16 bases between them. Looked up from germline, CDR1 is MNHEY and CDR2 is SVGAGI. There are 16 residues in the CDR3. The CDR3 loop is CASSYKSPQGDTEAFF. Written as DNA, the CDR3 is TGTGCCAGCAGTTACAAATCCCCCCAGGGAGACACTGAAGCTTTCTTT.

The chain joins TRBV9 to TRBJ2-5; D may be TRBD2 (5 bases). Looked up from germline, CDR1 is SGDLS and CDR2 is YYNGEE. The ends were cut back, 2 bases at V and 2 bases at J, with 10 bases in the middle. CDR3 length equals 14 residues. Here the CDR3 DNA reads TGTGCCAGCAGCGTTGGTAGCGAACAAGAGACCCAGTACTTC. Its translation: CASSVGSEQETQYF.

The chain is built from TRBV11-3 and TRBJ2-3; D call uncertain. CDR1 SGHNT and CDR2 YENEEA come from the germline V gene. This CDR3 is 12 amino acids long. V lost 5 bases, J lost 8 bases, and 11 bases lay in between. The CDR3 sequence: CASSQALGTQYF. DNA of the CDR3: TGTGCCAGCAGCCAGGCCCTTGGTACGCAGTATTTT.

The sample holds one count of this clone. This chain joins TRBV7-3 and TRBJ1-5; D ambiguous. The V gene lost 5 bases and the J gene lost 2 bases, with 7 bases spanning the gap. The germline CDR1 and CDR2 sequences are SGHTA and FQGTGA. The CDR3 contains 13 residues. CDR3 coding DNA: TGTGCCAGCAGCCAGGACGGCAATCAGCCCCAGCATTTT. Translated, it gives CASSQDGNQPQHF.

This sequence joins TRBV11-3 and TRBJ2-7; D is unclear. Germline-derived CDR1 and CDR2 are SGHNT and YENEEA. Between the trimmed V and J ends, which lost 5 bases and 1 base, there was a span of 12 bases. The CDR3 covers 14 residues. The CDR3 DNA reads as TGTGCCAGCAGCCATTCGGTCAGTTCCTACGAGCAGTACTTC. This encodes CASSHSVSSYEQYF.

The chain uses TRBV28 and TRBJ1-3; no firm D call. Trimming left V 3 bases short and J 4 bases short, with 4 bases between. Germline V CDR1 and CDR2: MDHEN, SYDVKM. The CDR3 totals 12 residues. The CDR3 DNA follows: TGTGCCAGCAGTTTCTCCGGAAACACCATATATTTT. It yields the protein CASSFSGNTIYF.

The CDR3 nucleotides read TGTGCTAGTGGTTTGGCCGGGACCCTAGGGCAGCCCCAGCATTTT. It encodes CASGLAGTLGQPQHF. The chain uses TRBV12-5 and TRBJ1-5, with D possibly TRBD1 on 5 matching bases. The CDR3 contains 15 residues. V was pared by 1 base and J by 7 bases, with 14 bases between. The V gene's germline CDR1 is LGHNT and CDR2 FRNRAP.

This chain connects TRBV11-2 to TRBJ2-7, with TRBD2 matching over 9 bases. Looked up from germline, CDR1 is SGHAT and CDR2 is FQNNGV. This CDR3 spans 14 amino acids. Germline trimming cut 5 bases from V and 5 bases from J; bases unmatched to any gene: 7. The DNA for the CDR3 is TGTGCCAGCAGCCCCCGCGGGGGGGCGAACGAGCAGTACTTC. Translated, it gives CASSPRGGANEQYF.

This rearrangement joins TRBV7-7 to TRBJ1-1; no firm D call. Trimming pared 5 bases from V and 0 bases from J, leaving 10 bases between. Per germline, CDR1 SSHAT and CDR2 FNYEAQ (reference sequence). The CDR3 loop spans 14 amino acids. CDR3 protein: CASSPTAMNTEAFF. Here the CDR3 DNA reads TGTGCCAGCAGCCCAACAGCGATGAACACTGAAGCTTTCTTT.

This chain links TRBV23-1 with TRBJ2-1; 7 positions match TRBD2. TRBV23-1 belongs to the ORF category, with a function that is uncertain. With V trimmed by 6 bases and J by 5 bases, 22 bases remained unmatched. The CDR3 extends over 19 amino acids. The CDR3 loop is CASSRDYHNEQFPHNEQFF. The CDR3 DNA reads TGCGCCAGCAGCCGGGACTACCACAATGAGCAGTTCCCACACAATGAGCAGTTCTTC.

The chain uses TRBV27 and TRBJ1-1, with a tentative D call TRBD1 (6 bases). This CDR3 is built from 15 residues. In germline, CDR1 is MNHEY, CDR2 SMNVEV (reference sequence). Trimming removed 6 bases at V and 5 bases at J, with 19 bases between. The CDR3 DNA reads as TGTGCCAGCAGCCCCATGTGGGGGGCGGAAACTGAAGCTTTCTTT. As protein: CASSPMWGAETEAFF.

V usage is TRBV28 and J usage is TRBJ1-3, with D perhaps matching TRBD1 (5 bases). V lost 5 bases and J 7 bases, leaving 15 bases between the germline ends. Per germline, CDR1 MDHEN and CDR2 SYDVKM. The CDR3 loop spans 14 amino acids. The CDR3 reads CASSRGMEANTIYF. DNA of the CDR3: TGTGCCAGCAGTCGGGGGATGGAGGCGAACACCATATATTTT.

The rearrangement links TRBV7-2 to TRBJ1-5, with D perhaps TRBD1 (5 bases). Germline V CDR1 and CDR2: SGHTA, FQGNSA. V lost 2 bases and J 4 bases, leaving 15 bases between the germline ends. The length of the CDR3 is 16 residues. The CDR3 region is CASSLSVGQGNQPQHF. The CDR3 nucleotides read TGTGCCAGCAGCTTATCGGTTGGGCAGGGTAATCAGCCCCAGCATTTT.

The gene calls are TRBV25-1 and TRBJ2-1; TRBD2 agrees at 7 bases. Germline V gene lookup returns CDR1 MGHDK and CDR2 SYGVNS. V lost 1 base, J lost 5 bases, and 11 bases stayed unmatched. The CDR3 spans 17 residues. The CDR3 nucleotides read TGTGCCAGCAGTGAATGGCGGGCGAGCGGGATTCACAATGAGCAGTTCTTC. Encoded protein: CASSEWRASGIHNEQFF. Full variable domain (remainder filled in from reference TRBV25-1 and TRBJ2-1): EADIYQTPRYLVIGTGKKITLECSQTMGHDKMYWYQQDPGMELHLIHYSYGVNSTEKGDLSSESTVSRIRTEHFPLTLESARPSHTSQYLCASSEWRASGIHNEQFFGPGTRLTVL.

The rearrangement links TRBV5-1 to TRBJ2-7; TRBD1 matches at 8 bases. CDR3 length equals 13 residues. Germline values: CDR1 SGHRS, CDR2 YFSETQ. Trimming took 1 base from V and 5 from J; bases not matched to a gene: 2. The CDR3 spells CASSLRTGNEQYF. The CDR3 DNA follows: TGCGCCAGCAGCTTGCGGACAGGGAACGAGCAGTACTTC.

In its sample, this clone was seen once. This chain joins TRBV28 and TRBJ2-7; the D is unclear. CDR1 MDHEN and CDR2 SYDVKM come from the germline V gene. V was pared by 6 bases and J by 1 base, with 4 bases between. This CDR3 has 11 amino acids. This CDR3 is CASRGSYEQYF. The CDR3, as DNA: TGTGCCAGCAGAGGTTCCTACGAGCAGTACTTC.

This chain joins TRBV10-2 and TRBJ2-7; D is perhaps TRBD1 or TRBD2 (6 bases each). Germline V CDR1 and CDR2: WSHSY, SAAADI. The CDR3 is 13 amino acids. V dropped 8 bases and J dropped 6 bases, with 17 bases sitting between them. The DNA for the CDR3 is TGCGCCAGCCAATGGGGGGCCCCCAGCGAGCAGTACTTC. It codes for CASQWGAPSEQYF.

The CDR3 spells CASSPSYYEQYF. CDR3 nucleotide sequence: TGTGCCAGCAGCCCTAGCTACTACGAGCAGTACTTC. The chain recombines TRBV7-8 with TRBJ2-7; a weak D match, TRBD2 (5 bases). The V and J ends lost 5 bases and 3 bases respectively, with 8 bases between them. Germline lookup yields CDR1 SGHVS and CDR2 FQNEAQ. This CDR3 has 12 residues.

About this clone itself: Other DNA sequences in this sample translate to the same CDR3. This chain uses TRBV5-1 with TRBJ2-3; 13 positions agree with TRBD2. Germline V lookup: CDR1 SGHRS, CDR2 YFSETQ. V dropped 4 bases and J dropped 4; count of bases not matched to a gene: 6. The length of the CDR3 is 16 residues. The CDR3 sequence: CASSPRTSGSADTQYF. The CDR3 nucleotides are TGCGCCAGCAGCCCCCGGACTAGCGGGAGTGCAGATACGCAGTATTTT. The full variable domain, its missing parts supplied by reference TRBV5-1 and TRBJ2-3, is KAGVTQTPRYLIKTRGQQVTLSCSPISGHRSVSWYQQTPGQGLQFLFEYFSETQRNKGNFPGRFSGRQFSNSRSEMNVSTLELGDSALYLCASSPRTSGSADTQYFGPGTRLTVL.

The J gene is TRBJ1-4, the V gene TRBV24-1; no clear D. Germline-derived CDR1 and CDR2 are KGHDR and SFDVKD. This CDR3 has 12 residues. V dropped 8 bases and J dropped 8 bases, with 11 bases sitting between them. The CDR3 region is CATTGLGEKLFF. CDR3 DNA: TGTGCCACCACTGGGTTGGGGGAAAAACTGTTTTTT.

The chain joins TRBV14 to TRBJ1-4, with TRBD1 identical over 8 bases. J lost 8 bases, V lost 4 bases, and 0 bases had no gene match. This CDR3 has 12 residues. Germline V gives CDR1 SGHDN, CDR2 FVKESK. Written as DNA, the CDR3 is TGTGCCAGCAGCCGGGACAGGGAAAAACTGTTTTTT. Protein: CASSRDREKLFF.

This chain connects TRBV2 to TRBJ1-5; D is unresolved. CDR1 is SNHLY and CDR2 is FYNNEI in the germline V gene. The CDR3 has 13 amino acids. Deletions cut 6 bases from V and 4 bases from J, with 10 bases between. The CDR3 spells CASSLPLNQPQHF. CDR3 bases: TGTGCCAGCAGCCTCCCCCTGAATCAGCCCCAGCATTTT.